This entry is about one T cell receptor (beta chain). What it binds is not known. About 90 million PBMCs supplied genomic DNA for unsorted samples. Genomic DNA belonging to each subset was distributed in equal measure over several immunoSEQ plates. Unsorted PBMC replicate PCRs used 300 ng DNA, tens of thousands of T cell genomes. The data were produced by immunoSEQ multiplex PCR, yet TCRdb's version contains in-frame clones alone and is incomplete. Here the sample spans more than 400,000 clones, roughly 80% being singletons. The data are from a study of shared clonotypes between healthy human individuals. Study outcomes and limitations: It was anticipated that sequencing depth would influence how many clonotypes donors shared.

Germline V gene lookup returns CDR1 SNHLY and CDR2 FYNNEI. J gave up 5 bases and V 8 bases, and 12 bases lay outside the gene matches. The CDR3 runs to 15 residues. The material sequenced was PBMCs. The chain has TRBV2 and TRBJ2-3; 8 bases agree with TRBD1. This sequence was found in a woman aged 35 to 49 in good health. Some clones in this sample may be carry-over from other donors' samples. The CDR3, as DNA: TGTGCCAGCCGCTGGGGGACAGGTGGGGGAGATACGCAGTATTTT. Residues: CASRWGTGGGDTQYF.